This T cell receptor (beta chain) came from a study of blood T cell repertoires in COVID-19. Study-level background: Italy, Spain and the United States were the sources of the convalescent and acute COVID-19 samples. The analysed material was cDNA or gDNA that came from T cells, B-cell-depleted T cells, or PBMCs.

V was trimmed by 5 bases and J by 8 bases, leaving 13 bases between them. The CDR3 contains 13 residues. Looked up from germline, CDR1 is LNHDA and CDR2 is SQIVND (reference sequence). Under the authors' procedure: Estimation of nucleated cell counts was performed using reference gene primer amplification. Here immunoSEQ multiplex PCR was the method, and the copy in TCRdb shows in-frame clones only, minus some. The V and J calls and the clone size are those of that table, but D and trimming were determined from the DNA. The table includes roughly 97,000 clones, approximately 87% detected once. The receptor was isolated from a human donor in a cohort sampled during active COVID-19. This rearrangement joins TRBV19 to TRBJ2-1; D unresolved. Sequenced material: peripheral blood. CDR3 sequence reads: CASSFLVGDEQFF. Written as DNA, the CDR3 is TGTGCCAGTAGTTTTCTAGTAGGCGATGAGCAGTTCTTC.